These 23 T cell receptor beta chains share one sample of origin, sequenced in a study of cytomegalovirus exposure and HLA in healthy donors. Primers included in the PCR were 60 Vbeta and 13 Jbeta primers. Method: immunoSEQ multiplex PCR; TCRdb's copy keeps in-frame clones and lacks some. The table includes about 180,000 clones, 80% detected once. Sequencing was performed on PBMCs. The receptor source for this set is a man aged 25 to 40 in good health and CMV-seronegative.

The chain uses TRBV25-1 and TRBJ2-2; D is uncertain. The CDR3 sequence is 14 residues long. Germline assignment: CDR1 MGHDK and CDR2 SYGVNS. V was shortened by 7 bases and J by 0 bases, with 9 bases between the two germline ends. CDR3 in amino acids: CASISSANTGELFF. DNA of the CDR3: TGTGCCAGCATTAGCTCCGCGAACACCGGGGAGCTGTTTTTT.

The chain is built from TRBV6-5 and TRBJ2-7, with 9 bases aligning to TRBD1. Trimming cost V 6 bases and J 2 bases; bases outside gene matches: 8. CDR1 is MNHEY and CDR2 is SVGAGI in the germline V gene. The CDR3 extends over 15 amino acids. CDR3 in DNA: TGTGCCAGCAGCGCCACAGGGGGCGCGCCCTACGAGCAGTACTTC. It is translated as CASSATGGAPYEQYF.

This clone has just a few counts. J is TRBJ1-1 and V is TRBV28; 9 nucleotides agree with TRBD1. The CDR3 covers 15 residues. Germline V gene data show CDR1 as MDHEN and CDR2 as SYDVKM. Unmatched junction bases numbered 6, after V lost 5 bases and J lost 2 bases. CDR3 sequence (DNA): TGTGCCAGCAGTGCGTGGGGACAGGGAAACACTGAAGCTTTCTTT. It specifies CASSAWGQGNTEAFF. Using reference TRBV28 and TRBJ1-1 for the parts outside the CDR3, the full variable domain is DVKVTQSSRYLVKRTGEKVFLECVQDMDHENMFWYRQDPGLGLRLIYFSYDVKMKEKGDIPEGYSVSREKKERFSLILESASTNQTSMYLCASSAWGQGNTEAFFGQGTRLTVV.

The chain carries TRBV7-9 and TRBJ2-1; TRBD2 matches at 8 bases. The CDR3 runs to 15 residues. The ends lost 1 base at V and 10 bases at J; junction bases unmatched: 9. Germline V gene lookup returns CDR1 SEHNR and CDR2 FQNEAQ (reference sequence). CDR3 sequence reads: CASSLGLATLREQFF. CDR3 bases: TGTGCCAGCAGCTTAGGACTAGCGACCCTTAGGGAGCAGTTCTTC.

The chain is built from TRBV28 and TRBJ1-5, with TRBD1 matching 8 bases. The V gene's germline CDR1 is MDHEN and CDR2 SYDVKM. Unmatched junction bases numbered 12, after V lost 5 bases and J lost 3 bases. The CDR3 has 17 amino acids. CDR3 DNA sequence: TGTGCCAGCAGTCCGAACCCGGGACAGGTGATCAATCAGCCCCAGCATTTT. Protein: CASSPNPGQVINQPQHF.

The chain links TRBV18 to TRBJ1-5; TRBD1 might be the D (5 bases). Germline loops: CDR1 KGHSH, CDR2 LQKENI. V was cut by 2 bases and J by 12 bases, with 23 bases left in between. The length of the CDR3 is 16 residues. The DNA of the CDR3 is TGTGCCAGCTCACCAGGTGACCAGGGCGTCTTGGGTCGCCAGCATTTT. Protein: CASSPGDQGVLGRQHF.

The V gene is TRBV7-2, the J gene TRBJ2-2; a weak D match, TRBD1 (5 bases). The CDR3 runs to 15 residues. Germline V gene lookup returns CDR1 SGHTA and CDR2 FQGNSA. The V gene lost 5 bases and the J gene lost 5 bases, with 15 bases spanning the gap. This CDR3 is CASSPLGVGTGELFF. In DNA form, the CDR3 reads TGTGCCAGCAGCCCGCTAGGGGTTGGGACCGGGGAGCTGTTTTTT.

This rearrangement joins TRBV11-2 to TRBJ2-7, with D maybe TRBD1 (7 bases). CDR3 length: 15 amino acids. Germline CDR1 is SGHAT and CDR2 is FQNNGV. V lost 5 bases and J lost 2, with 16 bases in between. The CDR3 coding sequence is TGTGCCAGCAGCGGCGGGGCAGGGGGTCCCTACGAGCAGTACTTC. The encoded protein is CASSGGAGGPYEQYF.

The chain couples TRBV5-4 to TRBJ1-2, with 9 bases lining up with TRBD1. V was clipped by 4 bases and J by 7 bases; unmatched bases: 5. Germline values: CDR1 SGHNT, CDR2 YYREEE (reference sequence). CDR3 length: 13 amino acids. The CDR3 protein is CASSRTGAAGYTF. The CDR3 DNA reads TGTGCCAGCAGCCGGACAGGGGCTGCTGGCTACACCTTC.

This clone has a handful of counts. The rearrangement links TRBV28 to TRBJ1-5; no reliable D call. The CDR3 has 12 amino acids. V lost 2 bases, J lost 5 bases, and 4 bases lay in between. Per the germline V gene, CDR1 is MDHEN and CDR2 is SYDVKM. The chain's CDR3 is CASSLEDQPQHF. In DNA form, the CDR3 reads TGTGCCAGCAGTTTAGAGGATCAGCCCCAGCATTTT. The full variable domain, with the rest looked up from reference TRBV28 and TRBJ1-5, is DVKVTQSSRYLVKRTGEKVFLECVQDMDHENMFWYRQDPGLGLRLIYFSYDVKMKEKGDIPEGYSVSREKKERFSLILESASTNQTSMYLCASSLEDQPQHFGDGTRLSIL.

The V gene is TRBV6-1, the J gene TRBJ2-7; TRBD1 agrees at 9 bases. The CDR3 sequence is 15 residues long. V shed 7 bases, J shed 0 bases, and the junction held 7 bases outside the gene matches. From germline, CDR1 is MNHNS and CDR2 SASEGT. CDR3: CASNLGDRASYEQYF. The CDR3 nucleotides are TGTGCCAGCAACCTAGGGGACAGGGCCTCCTACGAGCAGTACTTC.

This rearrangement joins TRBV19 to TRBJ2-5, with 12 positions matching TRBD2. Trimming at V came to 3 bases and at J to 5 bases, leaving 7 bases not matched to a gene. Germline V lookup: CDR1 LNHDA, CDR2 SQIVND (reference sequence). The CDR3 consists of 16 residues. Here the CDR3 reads CASSIPTSGGLETQYF. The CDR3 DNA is TGTGCCAGTAGTATCCCGACTAGCGGGGGTTTGGAGACCCAGTACTTC.

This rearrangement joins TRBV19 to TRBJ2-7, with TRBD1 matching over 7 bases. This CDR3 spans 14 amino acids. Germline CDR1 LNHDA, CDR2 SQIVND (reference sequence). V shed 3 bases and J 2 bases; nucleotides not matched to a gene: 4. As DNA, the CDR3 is TGTGCCAGTAGTATTACAGGGGCCCCCTACGAGCAGTACTTC. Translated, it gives CASSITGAPYEQYF. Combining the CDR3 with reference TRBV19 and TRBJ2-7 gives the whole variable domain DGGITQSPKYLFRKEGQNVTLSCEQNLNHDAMYWYRQDPGQGLRLIYYSQIVNDFQKGDIAEGYSVSREKKESFPLTVTSAQKNPTAFYLCASSITGAPYEQYFGPGTRLTVT.

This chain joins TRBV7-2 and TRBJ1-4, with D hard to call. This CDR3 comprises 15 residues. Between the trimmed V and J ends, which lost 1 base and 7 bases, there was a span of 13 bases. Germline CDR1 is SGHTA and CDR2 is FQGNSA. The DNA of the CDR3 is TGTGCCAGCAGCTTAGGGGGAGGGATAGGTGAAAAACTGTTTTTT. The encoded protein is CASSLGGGIGEKLFF. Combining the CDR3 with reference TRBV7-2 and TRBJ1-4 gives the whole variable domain GAGVSQSPSNKVTEKGKDVELRCDPISGHTALYWYRQSLGQGLEFLIYFQGNSAPDKSGLPSDRFSAERTGGSVSTLTIQRTQQEDSAVYLCASSLGGGIGEKLFFGSGTQLSVL.

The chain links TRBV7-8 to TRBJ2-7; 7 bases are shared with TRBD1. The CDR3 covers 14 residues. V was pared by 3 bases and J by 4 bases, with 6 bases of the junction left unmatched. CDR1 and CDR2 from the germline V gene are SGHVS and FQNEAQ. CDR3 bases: TGTGCCAGCAGCTTGGAAAGGGGGCTATACGAGCAGTACTTC. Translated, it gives CASSLERGLYEQYF.

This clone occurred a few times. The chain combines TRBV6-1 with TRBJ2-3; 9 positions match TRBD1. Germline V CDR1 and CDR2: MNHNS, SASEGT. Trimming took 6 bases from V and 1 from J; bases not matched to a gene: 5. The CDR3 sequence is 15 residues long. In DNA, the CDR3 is TGTGCCAGCAGCCGCGGACAGGGGCGCACAGATACGCAGTATTTT. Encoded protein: CASSRGQGRTDTQYF.

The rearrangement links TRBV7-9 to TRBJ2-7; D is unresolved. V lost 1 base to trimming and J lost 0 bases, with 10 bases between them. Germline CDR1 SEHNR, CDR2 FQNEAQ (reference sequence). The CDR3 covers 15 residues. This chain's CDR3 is CASSLGAAVSYEQYF. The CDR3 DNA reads TGTGCCAGCAGCTTAGGGGCAGCTGTCTCCTACGAGCAGTACTTC.

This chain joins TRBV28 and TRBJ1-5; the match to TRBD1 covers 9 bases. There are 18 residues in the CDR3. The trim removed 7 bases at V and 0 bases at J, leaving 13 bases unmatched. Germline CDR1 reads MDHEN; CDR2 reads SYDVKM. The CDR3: CASNTPGQGYNSNQPQHF. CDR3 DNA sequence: TGTGCCAGCAATACGCCGGGACAGGGATATAATAGCAATCAGCCCCAGCATTTT. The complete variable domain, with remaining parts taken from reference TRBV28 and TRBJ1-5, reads DVKVTQSSRYLVKRTGEKVFLECVQDMDHENMFWYRQDPGLGLRLIYFSYDVKMKEKGDIPEGYSVSREKKERFSLILESASTNQTSMYLCASNTPGQGYNSNQPQHFGDGTRLSIL.

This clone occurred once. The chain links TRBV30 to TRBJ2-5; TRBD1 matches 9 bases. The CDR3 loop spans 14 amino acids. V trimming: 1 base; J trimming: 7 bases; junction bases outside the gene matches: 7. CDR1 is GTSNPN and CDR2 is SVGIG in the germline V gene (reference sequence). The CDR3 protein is CAWSEGTGWGTQYF. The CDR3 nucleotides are TGTGCCTGGAGTGAAGGGACAGGGTGGGGGACCCAGTACTTC.

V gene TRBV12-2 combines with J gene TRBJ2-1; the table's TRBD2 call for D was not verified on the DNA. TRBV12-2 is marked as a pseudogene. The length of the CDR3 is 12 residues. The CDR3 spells CASRLAGVEQFF. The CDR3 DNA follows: TGTGCAAGTCGCTTAGCCGGGGTGGAGCAGTTCTTC.

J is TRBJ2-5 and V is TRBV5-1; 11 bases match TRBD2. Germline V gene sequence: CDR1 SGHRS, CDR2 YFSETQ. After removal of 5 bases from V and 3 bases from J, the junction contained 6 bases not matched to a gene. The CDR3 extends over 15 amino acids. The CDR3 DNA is TGCGCCAGCAGTCCTCATAGCGGGGGGGAAGAGACCCAGTACTTC. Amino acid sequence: CASSPHSGGEETQYF.

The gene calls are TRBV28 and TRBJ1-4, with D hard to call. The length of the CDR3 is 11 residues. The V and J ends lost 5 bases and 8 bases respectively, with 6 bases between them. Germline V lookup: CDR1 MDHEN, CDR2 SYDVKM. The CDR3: CASSPQEKLFF. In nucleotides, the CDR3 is TGTGCCAGCAGTCCCCAGGAAAAACTGTTTTTT.

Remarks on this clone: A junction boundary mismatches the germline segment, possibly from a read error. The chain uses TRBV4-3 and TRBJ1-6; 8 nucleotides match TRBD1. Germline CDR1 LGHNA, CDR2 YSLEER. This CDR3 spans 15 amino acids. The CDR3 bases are TGCGCCGGCAGCCAAGATCAGGGGGCTGGTTCACCCCTCCACTTT. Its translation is CAGSQDQGAGSPLHF.